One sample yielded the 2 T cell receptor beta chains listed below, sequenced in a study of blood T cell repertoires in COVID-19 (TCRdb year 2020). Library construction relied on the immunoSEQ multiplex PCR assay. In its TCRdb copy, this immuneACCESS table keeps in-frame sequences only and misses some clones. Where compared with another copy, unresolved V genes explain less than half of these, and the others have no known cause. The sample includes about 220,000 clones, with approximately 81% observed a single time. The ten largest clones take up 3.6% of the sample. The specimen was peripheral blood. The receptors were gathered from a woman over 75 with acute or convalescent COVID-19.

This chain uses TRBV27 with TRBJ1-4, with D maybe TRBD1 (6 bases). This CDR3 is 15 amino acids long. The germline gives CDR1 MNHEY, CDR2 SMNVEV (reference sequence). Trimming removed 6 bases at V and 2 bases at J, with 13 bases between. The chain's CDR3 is CASSWGGGTNEKLFF. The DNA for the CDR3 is TGTGCCAGCAGCTGGGGAGGGGGGACTAATGAAAAACTGTTTTTT.

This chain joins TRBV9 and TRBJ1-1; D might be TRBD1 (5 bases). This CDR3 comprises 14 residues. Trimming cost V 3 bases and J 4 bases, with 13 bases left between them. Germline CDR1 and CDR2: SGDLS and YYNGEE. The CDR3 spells CASSALGVGTEAFF. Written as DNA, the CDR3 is TGTGCCAGCAGCGCCCTAGGGGTGGGCACTGAAGCTTTCTTT. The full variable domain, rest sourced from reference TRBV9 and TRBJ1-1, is DSGVTQTPKHLITATGQRVTLRCSPRSGDLSVYWYQQSLDQGLQFLIQYYNGEERAKGNILERFSAQQFPDLHSELNLSSLELGDSALYFCASSALGVGTEAFFGQGTRLTVV.